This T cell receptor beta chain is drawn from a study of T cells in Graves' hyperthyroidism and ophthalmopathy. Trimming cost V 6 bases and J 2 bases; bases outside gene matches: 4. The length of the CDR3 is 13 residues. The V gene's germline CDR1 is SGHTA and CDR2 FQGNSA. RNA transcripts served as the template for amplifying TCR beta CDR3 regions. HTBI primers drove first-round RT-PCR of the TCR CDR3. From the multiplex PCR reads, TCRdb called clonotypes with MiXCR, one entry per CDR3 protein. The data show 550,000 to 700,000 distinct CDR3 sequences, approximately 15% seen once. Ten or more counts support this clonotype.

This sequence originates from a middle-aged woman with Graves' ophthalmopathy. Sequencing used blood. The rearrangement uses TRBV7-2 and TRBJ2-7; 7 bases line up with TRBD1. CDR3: CASSRTGAYEQYF. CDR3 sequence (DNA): TGTGCCAGCAGTCGCACAGGGGCCTACGAGCAGTACTTC.